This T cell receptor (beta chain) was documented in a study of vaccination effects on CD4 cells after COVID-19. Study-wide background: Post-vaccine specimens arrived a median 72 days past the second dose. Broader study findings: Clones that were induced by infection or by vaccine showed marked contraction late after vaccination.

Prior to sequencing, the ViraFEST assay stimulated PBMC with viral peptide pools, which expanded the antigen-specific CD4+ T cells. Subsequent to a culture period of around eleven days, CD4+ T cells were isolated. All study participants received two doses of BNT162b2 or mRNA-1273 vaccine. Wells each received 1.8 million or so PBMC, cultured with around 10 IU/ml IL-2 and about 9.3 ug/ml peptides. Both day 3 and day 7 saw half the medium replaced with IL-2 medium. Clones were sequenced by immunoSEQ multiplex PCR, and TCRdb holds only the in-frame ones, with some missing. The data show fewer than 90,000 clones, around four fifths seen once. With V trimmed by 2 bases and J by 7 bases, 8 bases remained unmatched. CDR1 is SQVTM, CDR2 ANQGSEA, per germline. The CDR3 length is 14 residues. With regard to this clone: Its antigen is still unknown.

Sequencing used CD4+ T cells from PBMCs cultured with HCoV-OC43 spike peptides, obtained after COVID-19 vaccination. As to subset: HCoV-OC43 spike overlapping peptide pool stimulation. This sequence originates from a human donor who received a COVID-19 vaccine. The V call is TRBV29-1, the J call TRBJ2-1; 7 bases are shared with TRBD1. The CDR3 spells CSVELAGGWNEQFF. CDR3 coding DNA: TGCAGCGTTGAATTGGCAGGGGGTTGGAATGAGCAGTTCTTC.